A single sample gave rise to the 9 T cell receptor beta chains below, sequenced in a study of T-cell reconstitution after alpha-beta-depleted transplantation in children (dated by TCRdb to the mid-2010s). Libraries came from PCR. Sequencing relied on an Illumina HiSeq 2500. To normalize quantification of the TCRbeta repertoire, the TCR libraries were built with molecular barcoding that relied on unique molecular identifiers. TCRdb reworked the public reads: Q25 trimming with fastp, MiXCR clone assembly, productive beta chains retained. Each CDR3 protein appears once, grouped with its most common genes and DNA. In all, the sample holds about 370,000 distinct CDR3 sequences, and just over 20% of those were seen once. 3% to 4.5% of the sample goes to the ten largest clones. This specimen consisted of PBMCs from the stem cell graft donor, obtained from the stem cell graft. These receptors were taken from a human donor who donated a stem cell graft to a child with acute myeloid leukemia.

Only a few counts were recorded for this clonotype. The chain has TRBV11-1 and TRBJ2-2, with 7 bases lining up with TRBD2. Losses at the gene ends were 5 bases for V and 0 bases for J; bases not matched to a gene: 12. This CDR3 comprises 18 residues. Germline CDR1 reads SGHAT; CDR2 reads FQDESV (reference sequence). This CDR3 is CASSPPSRGFANTGELFF. The DNA for the CDR3 is TGTGCCAGCAGCCCGCCCTCGCGGGGGTTCGCGAACACCGGGGAGCTGTTTTTT.

This clonotype was counted between two and nine times. The rearrangement links TRBV5-1 to TRBJ2-3; D perhaps matches TRBD2 (5 bases). V lost 1 base, J lost 2 bases, and 11 bases lay in between. Per germline, CDR1 SGHRS and CDR2 YFSETQ. The CDR3 length is 15 residues. The CDR3 sequence: CASSLQSGITDTQYF. The CDR3 DNA reads TGCGCCAGCAGCTTGCAATCCGGGATCACAGATACGCAGTATTTT.

The chain joins TRBV10-2 to TRBJ2-3; unclear D gene. Deletions cut 6 bases from V and 4 bases from J, with 23 bases between. The germline CDR1 and CDR2 sequences are WSHSY and SAAADI. The CDR3 is 17 residues long. In DNA form, the CDR3 reads TGCGCCAGCAGCGAATACCCGAGGAGTCAGGTCCCAGATACGCAGTATTTT. The encoded protein is CASSEYPRSQVPDTQYF.

This clonotype was detected many times. This sequence joins TRBV12-3 or TRBV12-4 and TRBJ2-1; 12 bases are a match to TRBD2. The length of the CDR3 is 17 residues. The V segment lost 7 bases and the J segment 1 base; nucleotides outside the gene matches: 8. Written as DNA, the CDR3 is TGTGCCAGCACCCTGACTAGCGGGAGTGAGTCCTACAATGAGCAGTTCTTC. Encoded protein: CASTLTSGSESYNEQFF.

Only a few counts were recorded for this clonotype. The chain has TRBV6-1 and TRBJ2-1; the D is unclear. Germline loops: CDR1 MNHNS, CDR2 SASEGT. The CDR3 has 16 residues. The V end lost 5 bases, the J end lost 1 base, and 15 bases lay between the germline ends. In DNA form, the CDR3 reads TGTGCCAGCAGTCGCCCTGGACGGTTTTCCTACAATGAGCAGTTCTTC. Protein product: CASSRPGRFSYNEQFF.

The chain recombines TRBV20-1 with TRBJ2-7, with a possible D match to TRBD2 (6 bases). The CDR3 runs to 14 residues. The germline V and J ends were trimmed by 4 bases and 2 bases, with 15 bases remaining between them. Germline values: CDR1 DFQATT, CDR2 SNEGSKA (reference sequence). CDR3 loop: CSAITGRGTYEQYF. The CDR3 DNA reads TGCAGTGCTATAACCGGGAGAGGTACCTACGAGCAGTACTTC.

There are a few counts of this clonotype. This chain links TRBV15 with TRBJ2-6, with D possibly matching TRBD1 (5 bases). The V gene's germline CDR1 is LNHNV and CDR2 YYDKDF (reference sequence). V gave up 6 bases and J gave up 3 bases, with 12 bases separating them. This CDR3 has 15 amino acids. CDR3 amino acids: CATSVGAGGANVLTF. The CDR3 DNA reads as TGTGCCACCAGTGTTGGGGCCGGTGGGGCCAACGTCCTGACTTTC.

The chain carries TRBV29-1 and TRBJ2-1; 11 bases align to TRBD1. The ends lost 6 bases at V and 4 bases at J; junction bases unmatched: 5. The CDR3 consists of 14 residues. Germline V gene sequence: CDR1 SQVTM, CDR2 ANQGSEA. For the CDR3, the DNA is TGCAGCGTCCTCGGACAGGGGGCATACAATGAGCAGTTCTTC. Protein product: CSVLGQGAYNEQFF.

This clonotype came up a few times. The chain combines TRBV11-2 with TRBJ1-1; D remains ambiguous. Germline V gene lookup returns CDR1 SGHAT and CDR2 FQNNGV. This CDR3 is built from 13 residues. Trimming removed 5 bases from V and 6 bases from J, with 13 bases in between. The CDR3 sequence is CASSLTAISEAFF. The CDR3 DNA sequence: TGTGCCAGCAGCCTTACGGCGATCTCTGAAGCTTTCTTT.